This entry describes one T cell receptor beta chain. The sample comes from a study of blood T cell repertoires in COVID-19. This table comes from immunoSEQ multiplex PCR, and its TCRdb copy is limited to in-frame clones, with some not included. Found here are tens of thousands of clones, around nine tenths of them singletons; the top ten hold 7.4%. From germline, CDR1 is ENHRY and CDR2 SYGVKD. CDR3 length: 18 residues. The ends lost 3 bases at V and 7 bases at J; junction bases unmatched: 13. The sample comprised peripheral blood. The clonotype comes from a human donor with active COVID-19. The donor label of this sample is uncertain. V and J are TRBV10-3 and TRBJ1-6, with TRBD1 identical over 9 bases. CDR3 bases: TGTGCCATCAGTGATCCCCGGGACAGGGAAGTGGGAAATTCACCCCTCCACTTT. Protein product: CAISDPRDREVGNSPLHF.